This TCR beta chain stems from a study of blood T cell repertoires in COVID-19. Original handling: It was from reference gene primer amplification that nucleated cell counts were estimated. The table came from immunoSEQ multiplex PCR; TCRdb's copy has only in-frame clones and leaves some out. Clone size and V and J calls were adopted from that table, with D and trimming inferred from the DNA. The table shows 150,000 to 170,000 clones, with 91% occurring only once. Germline-derived CDR1 and CDR2 are SGHRS and YFSETQ. The CDR3 runs 15 residues. The junction had 7 bases not matched to a gene; V was cut back by 4 bases and J by 3 bases.

The TCR comes from a man aged 45-60 years with acute or convalescent COVID-19. V is TRBV5-1 and J is TRBJ1-1, with TRBD1 matching 9 bases. The sample comprised peripheral blood. CDR3: CASSLDRGGYTEAFF. The CDR3 nucleotides are TGCGCCAGCAGCCTGGACAGGGGCGGGTACACTGAAGCTTTCTTT.